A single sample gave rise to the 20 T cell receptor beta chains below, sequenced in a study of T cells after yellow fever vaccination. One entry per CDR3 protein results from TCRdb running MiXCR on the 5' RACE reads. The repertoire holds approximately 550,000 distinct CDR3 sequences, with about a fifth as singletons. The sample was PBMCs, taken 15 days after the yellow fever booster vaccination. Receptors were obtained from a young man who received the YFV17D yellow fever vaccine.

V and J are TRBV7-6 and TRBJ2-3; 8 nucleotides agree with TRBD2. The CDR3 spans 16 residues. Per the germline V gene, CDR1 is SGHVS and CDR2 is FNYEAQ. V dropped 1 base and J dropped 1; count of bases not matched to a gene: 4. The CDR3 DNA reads TGTGCCAGCAGCTTAGATCCGGGAGGGGGCACAGATACGCAGTATTTT. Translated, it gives CASSLDPGGGTDTQYF.

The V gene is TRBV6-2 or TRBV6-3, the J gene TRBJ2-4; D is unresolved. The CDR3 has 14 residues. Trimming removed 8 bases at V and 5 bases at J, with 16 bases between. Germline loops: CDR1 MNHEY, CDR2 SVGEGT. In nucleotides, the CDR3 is TGTGCCAGCCGCATGGACCATAGAGAAAACATTCAGTACTTC. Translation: CASRMDHRENIQYF.

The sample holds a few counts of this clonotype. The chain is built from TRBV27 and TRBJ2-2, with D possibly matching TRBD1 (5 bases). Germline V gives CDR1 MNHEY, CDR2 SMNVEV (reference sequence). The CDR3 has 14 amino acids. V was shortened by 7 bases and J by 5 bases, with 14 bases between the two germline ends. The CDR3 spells CASIPQGLTGELFF. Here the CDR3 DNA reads TGTGCCAGCATTCCGCAGGGCCTAACCGGGGAGCTGTTTTTT.

The CDR3 loop is CASSLYTGPYEQYF. CDR3 bases: TGTGCCAGCAGTTTATATACGGGACCCTACGAGCAGTACTTC. V usage is TRBV27 and J usage is TRBJ2-7, with D perhaps TRBD1 or TRBD2 (5 bases each). This CDR3 comprises 14 residues. CDR1 is MNHEY and CDR2 is SMNVEV in the germline V gene (reference sequence). V was cut by 1 base and J by 2 bases, with 9 bases left in between.

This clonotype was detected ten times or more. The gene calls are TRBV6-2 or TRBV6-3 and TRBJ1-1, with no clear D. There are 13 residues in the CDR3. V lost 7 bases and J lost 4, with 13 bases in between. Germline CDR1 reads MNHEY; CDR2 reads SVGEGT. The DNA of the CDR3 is TGTGCCAGCACTCGGCCACAACTCACTGAAGCTTTCTTT. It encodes CASTRPQLTEAFF.

The CDR3, as DNA: TGTGCCAGCAGAACTGACAGGGGGCTTAGGAGTGAAAAACTGTTTTTT. Its protein is CASRTDRGLRSEKLFF. J is TRBJ1-4 and V is TRBV7-9; 10 bases agree with TRBD1. The CDR3 is 16 amino acids. V gave up 6 bases and J gave up 7 bases; unmatched junction bases: 11. The germline CDR1 and CDR2 sequences are SEHNR and FQNEAQ (reference sequence).

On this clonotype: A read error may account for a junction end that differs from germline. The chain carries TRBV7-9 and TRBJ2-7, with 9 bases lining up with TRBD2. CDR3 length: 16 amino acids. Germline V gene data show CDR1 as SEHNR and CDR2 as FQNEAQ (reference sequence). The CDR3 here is CASGLGTSGGWREQYF. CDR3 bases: TGTGCCAGCGGCTTAGGGACCAGCGGGGGGTGGAGAGAGCAGTACTTC.

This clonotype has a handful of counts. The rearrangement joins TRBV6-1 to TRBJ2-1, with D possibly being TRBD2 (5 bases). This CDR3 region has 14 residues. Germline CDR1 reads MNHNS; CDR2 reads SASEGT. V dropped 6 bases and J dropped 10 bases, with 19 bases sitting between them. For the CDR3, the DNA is TGTGCCAGCAGCCTCTCCACGGTGGGAGTGGAGCAGTTCTTC. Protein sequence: CASSLSTVGVEQFF.

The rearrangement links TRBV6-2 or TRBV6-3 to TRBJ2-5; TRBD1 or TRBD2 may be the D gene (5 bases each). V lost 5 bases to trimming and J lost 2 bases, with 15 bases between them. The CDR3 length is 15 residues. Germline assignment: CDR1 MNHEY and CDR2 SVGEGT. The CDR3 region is CASSQGRLLQETQYF. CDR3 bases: TGTGCCAGCAGTCAGGGCCGACTACTGCAAGAGACCCAGTACTTC.

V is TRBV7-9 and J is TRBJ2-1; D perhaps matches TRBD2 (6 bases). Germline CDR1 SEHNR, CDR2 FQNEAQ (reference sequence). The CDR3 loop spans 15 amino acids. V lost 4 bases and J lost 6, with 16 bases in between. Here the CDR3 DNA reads TGTGCCAGCAGCTCAACTAGCCGTTGGTCCAATGAGCAGTTCTTC. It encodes CASSSTSRWSNEQFF.

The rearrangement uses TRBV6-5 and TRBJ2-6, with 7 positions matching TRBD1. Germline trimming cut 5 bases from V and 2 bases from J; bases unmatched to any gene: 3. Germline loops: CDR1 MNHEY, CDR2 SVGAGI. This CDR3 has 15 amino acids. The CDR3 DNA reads TGTGCCAGCAGTACTCAGGGGGCTGGGGCCAACGTCCTGACTTTC. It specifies CASSTQGAGANVLTF.

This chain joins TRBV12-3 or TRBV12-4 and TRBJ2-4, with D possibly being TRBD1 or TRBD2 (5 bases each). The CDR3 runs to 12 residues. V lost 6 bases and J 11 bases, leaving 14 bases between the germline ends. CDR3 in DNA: TGTGCCAGCAGCCACCCCGGGGCTGTTCAGTACTTC. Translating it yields CASSHPGAVQYF.

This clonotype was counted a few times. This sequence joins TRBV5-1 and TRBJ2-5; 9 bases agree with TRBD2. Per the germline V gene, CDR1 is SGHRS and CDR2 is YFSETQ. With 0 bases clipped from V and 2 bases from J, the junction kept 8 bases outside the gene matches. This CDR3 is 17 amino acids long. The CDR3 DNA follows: TGCGCCAGCAGCTTGGAGGTAGCGGGAGTTTGGCAAGAGACCCAGTACTTC. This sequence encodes CASSLEVAGVWQETQYF.

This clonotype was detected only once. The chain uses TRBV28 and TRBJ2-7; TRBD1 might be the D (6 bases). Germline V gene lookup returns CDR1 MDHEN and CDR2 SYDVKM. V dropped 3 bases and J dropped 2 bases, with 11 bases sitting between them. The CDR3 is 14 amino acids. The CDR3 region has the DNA TGTGCCAGCAGTTTGACCAGGGGTCCCTACGAGCAGTACTTC. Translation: CASSLTRGPYEQYF.

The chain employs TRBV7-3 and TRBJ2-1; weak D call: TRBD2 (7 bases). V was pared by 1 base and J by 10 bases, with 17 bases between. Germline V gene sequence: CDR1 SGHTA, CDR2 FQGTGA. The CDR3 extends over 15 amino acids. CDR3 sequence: CASSLRGGAGSEQFF. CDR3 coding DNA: TGTGCCAGCAGCTTAAGAGGGGGGGCGGGAAGCGAGCAGTTCTTC.

The CDR3 nucleotides read TGCAGTGCGAGACGAGGGAATTCCTACGAGCAGTACTTC. It codes for CSARRGNSYEQYF. The V and J genes are TRBV20-1 and TRBJ2-7, with D perhaps matching TRBD2 (5 bases). The V gene lost 6 bases and the J gene lost 1 base, with 13 bases spanning the gap. CDR1 and CDR2 (germline): DFQATT, SNEGSKA (reference sequence). The CDR3 runs to 13 residues.

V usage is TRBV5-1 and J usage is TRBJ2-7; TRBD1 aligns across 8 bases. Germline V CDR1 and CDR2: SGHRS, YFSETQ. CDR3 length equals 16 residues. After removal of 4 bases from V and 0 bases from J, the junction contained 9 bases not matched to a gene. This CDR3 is CASSRGWDRSSYEQYF. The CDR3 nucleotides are TGCGCCAGCAGCCGGGGGTGGGACAGGAGCTCCTACGAGCAGTACTTC.

CDR3 loop: CASSQGLARSLFF. In nucleotides, the CDR3 is TGCGCCAGCAGCCAGGGACTAGCGAGATCGCTGTTTTTT. This chain uses TRBV4-3 with TRBJ2-2; 10 bases are shared with TRBD2. Looked up from germline, CDR1 is LGHNA and CDR2 is YSLEER. The junction had 5 bases not matched to a gene; V was cut back by 3 bases and J by 13 bases. The CDR3 contains 13 residues.

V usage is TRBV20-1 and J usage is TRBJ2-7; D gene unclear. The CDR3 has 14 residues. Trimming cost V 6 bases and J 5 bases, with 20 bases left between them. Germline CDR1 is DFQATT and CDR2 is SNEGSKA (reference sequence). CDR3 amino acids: CSAPSPSYIDEQYF. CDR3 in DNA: TGCAGTGCCCCGTCCCCGAGTTACATCGACGAGCAGTACTTC.

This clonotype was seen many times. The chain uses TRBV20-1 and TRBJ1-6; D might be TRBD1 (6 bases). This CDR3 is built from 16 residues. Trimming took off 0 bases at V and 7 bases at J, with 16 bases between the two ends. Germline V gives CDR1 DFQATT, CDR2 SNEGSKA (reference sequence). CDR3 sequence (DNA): TGCAGTGCTAGAGACACCGGCAGGGGCGGAAATTCACCCCTCCACTTT. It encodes CSARDTGRGGNSPLHF.